This TCR beta chain was identified during a study of cytomegalovirus exposure and HLA in healthy donors. CDR3 size: 18 residues. Germline V gives CDR1 SGHAT, CDR2 FQNNGV. The ends lost 1 base at V and 0 bases at J; junction bases unmatched: 7. Findings of the study overall: It emerged from a later analysis that several of the most significant clusters appeared to be linked to common viral pathogens. Likely technical artifact: a cluster of highly shared sequence variants. In a later analysis, at a false discovery rate of 0.05, fewer than 20,000 TCR beta sequences matched HLA alleles. Productive status was seen about 87% or about 30% of the time for most TCR beta V segments in an earlier analysis.

Primers for the PCR totalled 60 Vbeta and 13 Jbeta. The table came from immunoSEQ multiplex PCR; TCRdb's copy has only in-frame clones and leaves some out. The sample includes about 130,000 clones, about 80% of them seen just once. About this clone: Its antigen is not identified.

The sample was PBMCs. This chain links TRBV11-2 with TRBJ2-7; TRBD2 aligns across 12 bases. The origin of this receptor is a boy between 2 and 10 years old in good health and CMV-seronegative. CDR3 coding DNA: TGTGCCAGCAGCTTAGGGGGTGGACTAGCGGGGTTCTCCTACGAGCAGTACGTC. It yields the protein CASSLGGGLAGFSYEQYV.